The text below deals with one T cell receptor beta chain. The antigen remains undetermined. Looked up from germline, CDR1 is SGHKS and CDR2 is YYEKEE (reference sequence). The CDR3 runs 15 residues. Trimming left V 0 bases short and J 4 bases short, with 11 bases between. These data originate in a study of PD-L1 blockade in urothelial cancer. Method: immunoSEQ multiplex PCR; TCRdb's copy keeps in-frame clones and lacks some. This repertoire shows 29,000 or so clones, 87% found once; its top ten account for under 3.5%. Study outcomes and limitations: TCR clonality was measured in pretreatment peripheral blood. Clonality below the median predicted better survival.

This material consisted of PBMCs, taken around atezolizumab (anti-PD-L1) treatment. The chain couples TRBV5-5 to TRBJ2-1; D might be TRBD2 (7 bases). The sequence was collected from a man over 45 with urothelial cancer. The CDR3, as DNA: TGTGCCAGCAGCTTGGGCGGGGGCTCTTACAATGAGCAGTTCTTC. It yields the protein CASSLGGGSYNEQFF.